This TCR beta chain appears in the sequencing data of a study of vaccination effects on CD4 cells after COVID-19. Study findings and constraints: Common cold coronaviruses were cross-recognized by only 1 of 255 vaccine-induced clones in healthy vaccinees. Convalescent patients were scarce in the study, and it lacked early post-infection timepoints.

Libraries were prepared by immunoSEQ multiplex PCR; TCRdb keeps only in-frame clonotypes and omits some of them. The sample yields 25,000 or so clones, about 70% seen once. The ViraFEST assay expanded antigen-specific CD4+ T cells with viral peptide pools before sequencing. CD4+ T cell isolation took place after about nine days of culture. Participants were vaccinated with two doses of either the BNT162b2 or mRNA-1273 vaccine. Vaccine recipients lacked prior SARS-CoV-2 infection and had negative nucleocapsid antibodies. On this clone itself: Its specificity is unknown.

V was cut by 4 bases and J by 5 bases, with 14 bases left in between. Germline assignment: CDR1 SEHNR and CDR2 FQNEAQ (reference sequence). CDR3 size: 14 residues. This sample comprised CD4+ T cells from PBMCs cultured with SARS-CoV-2 spike peptides, obtained after COVID-19 vaccination. This clonotype was sampled from a human donor who received a COVID-19 vaccine. The chain couples TRBV7-9 to TRBJ2-5; no definite D call. The CDR3 loop is CASSSPPGRETQYF. DNA for the CDR3: TGTGCCAGCAGCTCCCCCCCCGGGCGGGAGACCCAGTACTTC.